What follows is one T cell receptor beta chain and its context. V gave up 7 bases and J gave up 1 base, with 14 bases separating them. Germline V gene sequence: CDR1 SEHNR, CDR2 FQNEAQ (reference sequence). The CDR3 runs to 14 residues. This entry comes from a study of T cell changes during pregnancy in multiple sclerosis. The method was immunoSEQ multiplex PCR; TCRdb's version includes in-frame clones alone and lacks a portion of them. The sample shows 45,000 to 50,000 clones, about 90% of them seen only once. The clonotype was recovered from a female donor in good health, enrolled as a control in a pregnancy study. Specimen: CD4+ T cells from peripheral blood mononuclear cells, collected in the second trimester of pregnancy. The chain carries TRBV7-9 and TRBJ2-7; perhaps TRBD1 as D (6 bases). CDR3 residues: CASTPQGGSYEQYF. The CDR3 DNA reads TGTGCCAGCACCCCACAGGGTGGGTCCTACGAGCAGTACTTC.